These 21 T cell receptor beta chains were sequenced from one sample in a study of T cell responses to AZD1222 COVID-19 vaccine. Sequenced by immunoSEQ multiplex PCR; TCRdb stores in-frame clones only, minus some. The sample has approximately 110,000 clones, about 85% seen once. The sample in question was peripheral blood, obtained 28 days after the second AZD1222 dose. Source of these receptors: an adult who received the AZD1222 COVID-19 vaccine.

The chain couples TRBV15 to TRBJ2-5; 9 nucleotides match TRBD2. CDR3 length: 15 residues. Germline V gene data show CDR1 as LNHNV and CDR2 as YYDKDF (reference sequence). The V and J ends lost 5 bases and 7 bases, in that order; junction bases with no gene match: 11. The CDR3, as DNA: TGTGCCACCAGCGGCCCGTCTAGCGGGGTCGGGACCCAGTACTTC. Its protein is CATSGPSSGVGTQYF.

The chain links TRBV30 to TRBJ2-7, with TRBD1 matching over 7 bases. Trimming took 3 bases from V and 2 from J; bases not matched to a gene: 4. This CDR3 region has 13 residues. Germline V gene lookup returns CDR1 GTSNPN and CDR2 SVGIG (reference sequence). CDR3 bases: TGTGCCTGGAGGAGGACAGGAGCCTACGAGCAGTACTTC. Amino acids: CAWRRTGAYEQYF.

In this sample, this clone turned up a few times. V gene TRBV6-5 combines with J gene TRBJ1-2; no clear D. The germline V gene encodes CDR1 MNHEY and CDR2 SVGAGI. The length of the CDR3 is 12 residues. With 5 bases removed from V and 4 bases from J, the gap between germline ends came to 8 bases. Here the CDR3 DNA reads TGTGCCAGCAGTCTGGTAGGCTATGGCTACACCTTC. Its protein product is CASSLVGYGYTF.

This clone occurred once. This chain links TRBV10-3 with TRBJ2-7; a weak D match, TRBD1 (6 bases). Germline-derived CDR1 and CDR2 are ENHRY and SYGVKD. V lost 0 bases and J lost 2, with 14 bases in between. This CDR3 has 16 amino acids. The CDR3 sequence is CAISESGSTGTYEQYF. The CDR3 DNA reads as TGTGCCATCAGTGAGTCGGGCTCGACAGGCACCTACGAGCAGTACTTC.

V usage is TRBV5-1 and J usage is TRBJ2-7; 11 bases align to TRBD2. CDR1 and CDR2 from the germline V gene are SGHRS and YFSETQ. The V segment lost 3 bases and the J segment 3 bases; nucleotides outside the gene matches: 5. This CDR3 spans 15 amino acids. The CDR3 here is CASSSLAGGSYEQYF. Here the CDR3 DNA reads TGCGCCAGCAGCTCCTTAGCGGGAGGGAGCTACGAGCAGTACTTC.

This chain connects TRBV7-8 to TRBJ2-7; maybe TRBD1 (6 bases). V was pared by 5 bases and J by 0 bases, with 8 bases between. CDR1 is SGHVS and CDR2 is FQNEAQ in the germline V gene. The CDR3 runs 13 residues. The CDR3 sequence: CASSLDSSYEQYF. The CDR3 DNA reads TGTGCCAGCAGCCTGGACAGCTCCTACGAGCAGTACTTC.

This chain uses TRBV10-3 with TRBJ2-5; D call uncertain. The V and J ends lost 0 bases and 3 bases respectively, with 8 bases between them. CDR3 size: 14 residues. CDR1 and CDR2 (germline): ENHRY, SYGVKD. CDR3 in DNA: TGTGCCATCAGTGAGTCAAACAGTAAAGAGACCCAGTACTTC. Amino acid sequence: CAISESNSKETQYF.

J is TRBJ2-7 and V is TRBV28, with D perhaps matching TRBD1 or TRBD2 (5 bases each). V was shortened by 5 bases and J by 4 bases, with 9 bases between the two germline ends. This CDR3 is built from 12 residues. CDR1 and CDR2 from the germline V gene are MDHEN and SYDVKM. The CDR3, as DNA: TGTGCCAGCAGTGCGAGGGGATACGAGCAGTACTTC. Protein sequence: CASSARGYEQYF.

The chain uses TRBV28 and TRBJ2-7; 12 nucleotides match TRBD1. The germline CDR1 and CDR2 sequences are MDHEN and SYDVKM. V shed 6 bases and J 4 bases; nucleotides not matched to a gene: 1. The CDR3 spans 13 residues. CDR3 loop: CASRGQGAYEQYF. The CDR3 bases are TGTGCCAGCAGGGGACAGGGGGCGTACGAGCAGTACTTC. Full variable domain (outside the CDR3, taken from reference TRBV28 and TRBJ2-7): DVKVTQSSRYLVKRTGEKVFLECVQDMDHENMFWYRQDPGLGLRLIYFSYDVKMKEKGDIPEGYSVSREKKERFSLILESASTNQTSMYLCASRGQGAYEQYFGPGTRLTVT.

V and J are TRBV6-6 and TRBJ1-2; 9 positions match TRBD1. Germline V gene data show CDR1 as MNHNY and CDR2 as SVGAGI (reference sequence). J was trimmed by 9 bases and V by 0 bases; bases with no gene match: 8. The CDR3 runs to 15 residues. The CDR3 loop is CASSYSSAGQGRYTF. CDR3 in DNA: TGTGCCAGCAGTTACTCGAGTGCCGGACAGGGGCGCTACACCTTC.

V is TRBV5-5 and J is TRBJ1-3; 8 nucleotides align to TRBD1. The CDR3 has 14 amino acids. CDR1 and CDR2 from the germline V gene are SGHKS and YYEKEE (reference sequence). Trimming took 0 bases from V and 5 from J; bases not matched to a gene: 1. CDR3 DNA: TGTGCCAGCAGCTTGGACAGGGGGAGAAACACCATATATTTT. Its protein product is CASSLDRGRNTIYF.

The CDR3 sequence is CASSLAILGAYGYTF. The DNA of the CDR3 is TGTGCCAGCAGCTTAGCGATCCTCGGAGCCTATGGCTACACCTTC. This chain links TRBV7-9 with TRBJ1-2; D gene unclear. This CDR3 is 15 amino acids long. Germline V gives CDR1 SEHNR, CDR2 FQNEAQ (reference sequence). V was clipped by 0 bases and J by 4 bases, with 12 bases between them.

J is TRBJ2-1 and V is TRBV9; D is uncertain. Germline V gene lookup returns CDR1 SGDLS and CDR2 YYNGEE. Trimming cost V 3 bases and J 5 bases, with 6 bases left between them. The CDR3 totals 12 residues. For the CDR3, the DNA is TGTGCCAGCAGCGCCTTCGACAATGAGCAGTTCTTC. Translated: CASSAFDNEQFF.

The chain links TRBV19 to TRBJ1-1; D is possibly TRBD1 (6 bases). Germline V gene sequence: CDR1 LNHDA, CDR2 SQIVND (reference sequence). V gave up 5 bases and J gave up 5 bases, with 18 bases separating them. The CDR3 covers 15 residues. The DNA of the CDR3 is TGTGCCAGTAGTCTCCCGCGAGGGGGAAAAACTGAAGCTTTCTTT. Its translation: CASSLPRGGKTEAFF.

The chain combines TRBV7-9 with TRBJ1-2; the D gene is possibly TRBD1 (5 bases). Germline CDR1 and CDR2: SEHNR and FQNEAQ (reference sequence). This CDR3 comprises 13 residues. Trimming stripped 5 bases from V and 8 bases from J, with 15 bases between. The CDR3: CASSPTGQGGYTF. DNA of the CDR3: TGTGCCAGCAGCCCAACCGGGCAGGGCGGCTACACCTTC.

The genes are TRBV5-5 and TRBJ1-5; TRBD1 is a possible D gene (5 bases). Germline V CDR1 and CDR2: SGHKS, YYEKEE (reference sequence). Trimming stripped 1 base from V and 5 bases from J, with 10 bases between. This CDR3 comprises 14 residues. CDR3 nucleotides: TGTGCCAGCAGCTTGTCCAGGGTGGATCAGCCCCAGCATTTT. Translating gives CASSLSRVDQPQHF.

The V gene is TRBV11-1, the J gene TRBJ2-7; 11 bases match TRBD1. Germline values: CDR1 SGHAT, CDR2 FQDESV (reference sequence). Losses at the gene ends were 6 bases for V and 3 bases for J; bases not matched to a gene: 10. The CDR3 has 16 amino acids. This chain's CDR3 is CASSLSGTGGIYEQYF. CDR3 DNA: TGTGCCAGCAGTCTCAGCGGGACAGGGGGGATCTACGAGCAGTACTTC.

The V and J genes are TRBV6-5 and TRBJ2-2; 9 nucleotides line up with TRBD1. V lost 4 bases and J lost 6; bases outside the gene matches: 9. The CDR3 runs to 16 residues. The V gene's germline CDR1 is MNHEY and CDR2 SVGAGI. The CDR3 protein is CASSWGDRVAAGELFF. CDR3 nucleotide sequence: TGTGCCAGCAGTTGGGGGGACAGGGTCGCGGCCGGGGAGCTGTTTTTT.

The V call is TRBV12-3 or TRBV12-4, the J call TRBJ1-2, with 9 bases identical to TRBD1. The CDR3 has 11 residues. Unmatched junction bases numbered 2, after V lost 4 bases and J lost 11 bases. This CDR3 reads CASSSGQGYTF. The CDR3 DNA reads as TGTGCCAGCAGTTCGGGACAGGGATACACCTTC.

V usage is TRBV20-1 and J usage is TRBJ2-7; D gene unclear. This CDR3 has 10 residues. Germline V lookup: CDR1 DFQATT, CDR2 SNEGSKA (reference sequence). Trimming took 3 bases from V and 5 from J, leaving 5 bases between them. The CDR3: CSASSNEQYF. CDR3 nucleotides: TGCAGTGCTAGCAGCAACGAGCAGTACTTC.

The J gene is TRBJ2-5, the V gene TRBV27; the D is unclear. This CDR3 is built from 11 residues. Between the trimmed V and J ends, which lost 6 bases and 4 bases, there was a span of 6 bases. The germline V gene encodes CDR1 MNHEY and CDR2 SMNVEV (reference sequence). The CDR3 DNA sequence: TGTGCCAGCAGGGGGATAGAGACCCAGTACTTC. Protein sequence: CASRGIETQYF.